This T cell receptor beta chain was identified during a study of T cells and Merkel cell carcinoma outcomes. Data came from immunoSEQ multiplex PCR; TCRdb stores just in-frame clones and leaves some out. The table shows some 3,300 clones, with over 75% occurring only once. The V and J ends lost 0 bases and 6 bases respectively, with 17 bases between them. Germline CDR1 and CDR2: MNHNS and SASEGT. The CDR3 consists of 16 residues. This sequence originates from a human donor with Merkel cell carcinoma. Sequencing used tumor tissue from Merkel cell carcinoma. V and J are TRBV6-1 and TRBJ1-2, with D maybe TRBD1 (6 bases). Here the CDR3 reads CASSEAGYRASDGYTF. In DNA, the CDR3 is TGTGCCAGCAGTGAAGCCGGGTACAGGGCATCGGATGGCTACACCTTC.